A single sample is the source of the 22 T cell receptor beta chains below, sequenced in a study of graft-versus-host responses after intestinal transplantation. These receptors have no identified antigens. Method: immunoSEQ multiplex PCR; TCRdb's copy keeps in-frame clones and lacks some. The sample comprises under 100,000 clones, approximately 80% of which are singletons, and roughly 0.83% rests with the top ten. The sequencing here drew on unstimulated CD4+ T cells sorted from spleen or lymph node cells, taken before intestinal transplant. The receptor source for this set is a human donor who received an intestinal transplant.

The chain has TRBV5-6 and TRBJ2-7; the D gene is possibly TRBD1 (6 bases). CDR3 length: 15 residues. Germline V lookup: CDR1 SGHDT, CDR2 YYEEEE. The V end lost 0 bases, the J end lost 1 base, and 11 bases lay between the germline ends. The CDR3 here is CASSLGGRASYEQYF. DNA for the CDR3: TGTGCCAGCAGCTTGGGGGGGCGGGCATCCTACGAGCAGTACTTC.

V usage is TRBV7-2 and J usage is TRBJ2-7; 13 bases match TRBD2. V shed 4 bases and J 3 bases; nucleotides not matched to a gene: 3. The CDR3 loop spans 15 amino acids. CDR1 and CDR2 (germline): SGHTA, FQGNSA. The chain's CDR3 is CASSWTSGSVYEQYF. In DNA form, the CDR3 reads TGTGCCAGCAGCTGGACTAGCGGGAGTGTCTACGAGCAGTACTTC.

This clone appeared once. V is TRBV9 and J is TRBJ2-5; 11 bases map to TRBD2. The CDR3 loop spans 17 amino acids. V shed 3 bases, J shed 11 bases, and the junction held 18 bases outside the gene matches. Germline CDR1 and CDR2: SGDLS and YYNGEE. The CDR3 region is CASSGTAASLAGGPQYF. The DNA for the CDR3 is TGTGCCAGCAGCGGTACCGCCGCGAGTCTAGCGGGGGGACCTCAGTACTTC.

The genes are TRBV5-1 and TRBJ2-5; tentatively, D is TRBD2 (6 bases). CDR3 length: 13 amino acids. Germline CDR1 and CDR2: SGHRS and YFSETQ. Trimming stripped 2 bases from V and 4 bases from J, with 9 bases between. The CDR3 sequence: CASSFGGTETQYF. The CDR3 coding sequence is TGCGCCAGCAGCTTTGGGGGGACAGAGACCCAGTACTTC.

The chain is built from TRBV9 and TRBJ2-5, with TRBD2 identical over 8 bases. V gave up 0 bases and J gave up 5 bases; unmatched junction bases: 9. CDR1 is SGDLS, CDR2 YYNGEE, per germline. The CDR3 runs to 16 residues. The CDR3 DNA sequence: TGTGCCAGCAGCGTAGCATTACGAGCGGGAGAGGAGACCCAGTACTTC. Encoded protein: CASSVALRAGEETQYF.

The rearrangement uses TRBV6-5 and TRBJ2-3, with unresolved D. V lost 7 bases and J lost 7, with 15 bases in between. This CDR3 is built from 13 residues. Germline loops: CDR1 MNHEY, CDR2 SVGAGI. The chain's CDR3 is CASISVTVNTQYF. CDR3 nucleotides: TGTGCCAGCATATCCGTAACAGTGAATACGCAGTATTTT.

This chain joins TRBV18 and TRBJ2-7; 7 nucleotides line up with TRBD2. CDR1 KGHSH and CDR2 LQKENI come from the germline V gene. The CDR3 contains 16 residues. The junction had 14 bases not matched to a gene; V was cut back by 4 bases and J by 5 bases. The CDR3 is CASSQLSGAVENEQYF. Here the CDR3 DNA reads TGTGCCAGCTCACAACTCAGCGGGGCGGTTGAGAACGAGCAGTACTTC.

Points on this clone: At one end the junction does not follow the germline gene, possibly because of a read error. The CDR3 region has the DNA TGCGCCAGCAGCTCACAGGGCGGAGGTTCCTACAATGAGCAGCTCTTC. Its translation: CASSSQGGGSYNEQLF. This chain connects TRBV5-1 to TRBJ2-1; D perhaps matches TRBD1 (6 bases). The CDR3 has 16 amino acids. Per germline, CDR1 SGHRS and CDR2 YFSETQ.

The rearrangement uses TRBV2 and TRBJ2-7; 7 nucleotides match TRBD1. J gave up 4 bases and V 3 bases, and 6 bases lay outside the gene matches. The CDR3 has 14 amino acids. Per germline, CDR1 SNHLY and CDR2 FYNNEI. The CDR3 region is CASSDQGDGYEQYF. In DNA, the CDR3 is TGTGCCAGCAGTGATCAGGGGGATGGATACGAGCAGTACTTC.

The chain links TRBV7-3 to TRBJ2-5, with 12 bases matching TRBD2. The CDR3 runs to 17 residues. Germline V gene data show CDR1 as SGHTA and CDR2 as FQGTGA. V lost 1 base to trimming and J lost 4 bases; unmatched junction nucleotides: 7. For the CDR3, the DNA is TGTGCCAGCAGCTTAAGAGGCCTAGCGGGAGGGGTAGAGACCCAGTACTTC. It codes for CASSLRGLAGGVETQYF.

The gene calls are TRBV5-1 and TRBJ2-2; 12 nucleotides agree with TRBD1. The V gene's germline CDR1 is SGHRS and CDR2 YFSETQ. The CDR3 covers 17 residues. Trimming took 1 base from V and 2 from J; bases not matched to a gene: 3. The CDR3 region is CASSLQGQGANTGELFF. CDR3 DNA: TGCGCCAGCAGCTTGCAGGGACAGGGGGCTAACACCGGGGAGCTGTTTTTT.

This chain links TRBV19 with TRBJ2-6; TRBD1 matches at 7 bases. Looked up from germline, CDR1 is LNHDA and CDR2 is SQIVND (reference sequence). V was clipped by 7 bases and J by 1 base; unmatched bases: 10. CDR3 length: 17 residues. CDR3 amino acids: CASTWTGLRSGANVLTF. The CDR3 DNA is TGTGCCAGTACCTGGACAGGATTGAGGTCTGGGGCCAACGTCCTGACTTTC.

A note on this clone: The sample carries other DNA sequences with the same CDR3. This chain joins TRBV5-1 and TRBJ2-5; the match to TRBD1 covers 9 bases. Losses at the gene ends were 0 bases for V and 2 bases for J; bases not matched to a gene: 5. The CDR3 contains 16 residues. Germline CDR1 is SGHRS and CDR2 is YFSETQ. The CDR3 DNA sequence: TGCGCCAGCAGCTTGGGACAGGGGGGTTTTCAAGAGACCCAGTACTTC. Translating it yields CASSLGQGGFQETQYF.

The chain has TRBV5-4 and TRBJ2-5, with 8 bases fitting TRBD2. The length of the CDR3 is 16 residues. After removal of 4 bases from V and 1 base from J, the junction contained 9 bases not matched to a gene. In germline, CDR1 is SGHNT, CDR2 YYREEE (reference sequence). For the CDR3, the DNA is TGTGCCAGCAGCCCGGGGGGGACTCGGGCCCAAGAGACCCAGTACTTC. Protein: CASSPGGTRAQETQYF.

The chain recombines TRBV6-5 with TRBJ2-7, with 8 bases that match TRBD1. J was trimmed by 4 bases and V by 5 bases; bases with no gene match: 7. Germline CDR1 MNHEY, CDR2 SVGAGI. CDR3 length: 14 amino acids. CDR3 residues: CASSAPGGAYEQYF. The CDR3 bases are TGTGCCAGCAGTGCCCCAGGGGGCGCGTACGAGCAGTACTTC.

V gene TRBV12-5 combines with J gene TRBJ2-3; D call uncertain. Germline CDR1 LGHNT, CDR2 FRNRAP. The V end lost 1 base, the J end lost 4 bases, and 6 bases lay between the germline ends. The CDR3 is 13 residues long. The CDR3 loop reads CASGLANADTQYF. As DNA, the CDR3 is TGTGCTAGTGGTTTGGCTAATGCAGATACGCAGTATTTT.

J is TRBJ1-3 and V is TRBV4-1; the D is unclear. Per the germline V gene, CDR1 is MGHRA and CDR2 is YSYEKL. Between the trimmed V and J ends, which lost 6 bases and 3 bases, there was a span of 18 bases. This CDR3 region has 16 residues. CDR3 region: CASSPLGSSFGNTIYF. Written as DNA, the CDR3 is TGCGCCAGCAGTCCTCTAGGGAGCTCGTTTGGAAACACCATATATTTT.

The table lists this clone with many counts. The CDR3 sequence is CASRVGKTDRGREQYF. CDR3 nucleotides: TGTGCCAGCAGGGTGGGAAAAACGGACAGGGGGCGCGAGCAGTACTTC. The rearrangement links TRBV5-6 to TRBJ2-7, with TRBD1 matching over 11 bases. The CDR3 loop spans 16 amino acids. Losses at the gene ends were 5 bases for V and 6 bases for J; bases not matched to a gene: 13. Germline CDR1 and CDR2: SGHDT and YYEEEE.

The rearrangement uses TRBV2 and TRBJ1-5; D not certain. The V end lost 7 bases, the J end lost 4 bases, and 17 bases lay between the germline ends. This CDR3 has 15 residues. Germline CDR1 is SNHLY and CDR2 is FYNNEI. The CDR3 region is CASTKNGVTNQPQHF. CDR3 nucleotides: TGTGCCAGCACCAAAAACGGGGTAACAAATCAGCCCCAGCATTTT.

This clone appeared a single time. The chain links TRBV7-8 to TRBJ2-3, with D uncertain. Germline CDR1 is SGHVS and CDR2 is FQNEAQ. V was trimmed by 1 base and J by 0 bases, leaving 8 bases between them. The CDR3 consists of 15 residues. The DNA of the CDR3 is TGTGCCAGCAGCTTAGAAACCGGGAGCACAGATACGCAGTATTTT. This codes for CASSLETGSTDTQYF.

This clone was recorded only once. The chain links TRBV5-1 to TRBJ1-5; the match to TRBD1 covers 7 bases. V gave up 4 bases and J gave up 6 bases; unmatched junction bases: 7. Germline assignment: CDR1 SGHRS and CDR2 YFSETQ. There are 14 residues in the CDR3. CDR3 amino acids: CASSEGQEGQPQHF. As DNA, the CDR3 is TGCGCCAGCAGCGAAGGACAGGAGGGTCAGCCCCAGCATTTT.

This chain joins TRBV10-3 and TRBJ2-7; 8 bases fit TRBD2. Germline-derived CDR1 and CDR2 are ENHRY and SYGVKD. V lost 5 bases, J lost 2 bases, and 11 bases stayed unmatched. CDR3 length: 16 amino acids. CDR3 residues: CAISPGASGPTYEQYF. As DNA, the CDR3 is TGTGCCATCAGTCCGGGGGCTAGCGGGCCTACCTACGAGCAGTACTTC.